A single count supports the clone carrying this T cell receptor beta chain. The antigen is unknown. This sample stems from a study of long-term antiretroviral therapy in people with HIV. About the study: Collection dates of the earliest samples fall about a decade before the 2015 immediate-ART recommendation.

The assay, immunoSEQ v3.0, was run at survey level. Clones were sequenced by immunoSEQ multiplex PCR, and TCRdb holds only the in-frame ones, with some missing. This sample has 38,000 or so clones, with 65% to 90% found just once. Regarding the study as a whole: It was not possible to obtain data on ART adherence, viral resistance or therapy changes. Possibly under older ART regimens, blood was drawn between the mid-2000s and the late 2010s.

The study drew at least one pre-ART and at least two post-ART PBMC samples from every donor. The sequence derives from a man aged 18 to 30 with HIV. Source: unsorted PBMCs, taken 1.5 years after starting antiretroviral therapy.

This CDR3 is CASSLGLAGGETQYF. The CDR3 nucleotides read TGTGCCAGCAGCTTAGGGCTGGCGGGAGGAGAGACCCAGTACTTC. The rearrangement uses TRBV7-9 and TRBJ2-5, with 8 bases fitting TRBD2. V shed 1 base, J shed 4 bases, and the junction held 5 bases outside the gene matches. Germline-derived CDR1 and CDR2 are SEHNR and FQNEAQ (reference sequence). This CDR3 is 15 amino acids long.